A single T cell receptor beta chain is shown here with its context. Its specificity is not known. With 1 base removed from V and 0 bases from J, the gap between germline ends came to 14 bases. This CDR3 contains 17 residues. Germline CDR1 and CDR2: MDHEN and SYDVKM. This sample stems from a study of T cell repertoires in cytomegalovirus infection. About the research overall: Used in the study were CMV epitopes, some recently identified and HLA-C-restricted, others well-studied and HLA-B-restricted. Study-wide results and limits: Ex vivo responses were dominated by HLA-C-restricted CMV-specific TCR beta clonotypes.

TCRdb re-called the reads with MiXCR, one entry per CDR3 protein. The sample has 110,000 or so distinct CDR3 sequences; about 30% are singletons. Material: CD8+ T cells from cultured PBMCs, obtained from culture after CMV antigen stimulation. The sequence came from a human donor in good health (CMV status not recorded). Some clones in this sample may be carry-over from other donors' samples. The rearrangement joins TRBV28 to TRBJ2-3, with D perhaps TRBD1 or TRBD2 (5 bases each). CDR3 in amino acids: CASSLLGVFPSTDTQYF. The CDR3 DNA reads TGTGCCAGCAGTTTATTGGGGGTCTTCCCCAGCACAGATACGCAGTATTTT.